This T cell receptor (beta chain) was sequenced for a study of shared clonotypes between healthy human individuals. Study-wide context: Researchers assigned three CD4 naive, three CD4 memory, two CD8 naive and one CD8 memory plate to each donor.

The material for each subset, its genomic DNA, was split evenly across several immunoSEQ plates. Repertoires were generated with immunoSEQ multiplex PCR, while TCRdb's copy carries only in-frame clones and drops some. Of about 2.3 million clones in the sample, just under 95% were seen once. For this clone: This sample includes further DNA sequences coding for the same CDR3.

V was cut by 6 bases and J by 1 base, with 14 bases left in between. This CDR3 is 15 amino acids long. Germline assignment: CDR1 MDHEN and CDR2 SYDVKM. The receptor was isolated from a young man in good health. Some clones in this sample may be carry-over from other donors' samples. The sample comprised naive CD4+ T cells from PBMCs. Documented subset: CD45RA+ positively selected. The V gene is TRBV28, the J gene TRBJ2-3; D gene ambiguous. CDR3 sequence reads: CASSLWGGRTDTQYF. DNA for the CDR3: TGTGCCAGCAGCCTCTGGGGTGGTCGCACAGATACGCAGTATTTT.